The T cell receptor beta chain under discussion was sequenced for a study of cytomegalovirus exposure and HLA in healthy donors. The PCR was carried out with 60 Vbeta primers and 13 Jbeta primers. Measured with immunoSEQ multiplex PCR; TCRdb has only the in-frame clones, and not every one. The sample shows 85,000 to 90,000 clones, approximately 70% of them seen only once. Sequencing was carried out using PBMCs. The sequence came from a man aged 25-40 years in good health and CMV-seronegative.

CDR3 region: CASSRGEYTEAFF. The CDR3 nucleotides read TGTGCCAGCAGTCGGGGGGAGTACACTGAAGCTTTCTTT. The rearrangement uses TRBV2 and TRBJ1-1, with a possible D match to TRBD1 (5 bases). The V gene lost 5 bases and the J gene lost 3 bases, with 10 bases spanning the gap. Germline values: CDR1 SNHLY, CDR2 FYNNEI. The CDR3 has 13 amino acids. Based on the CDR3 plus reference TRBV2 and TRBJ1-1, the full variable domain is EPEVTQTPSHQVTQMGQEVILRCVPISNHLYFYWYRQILGQKVEFLVSFYNNEISEKSEIFDDQFSVERPDGSNFTLKIRSTKLEDSAMYFCASSRGEYTEAFFGQGTRLTVV.